What follows are 8 T cell receptor beta chains derived from one specimen sequenced in a study of T cell responses to AZD1222 COVID-19 vaccine. Repertoires were generated with immunoSEQ multiplex PCR, while TCRdb's copy carries only in-frame clones and drops some. The sample yields approximately 130,000 clones, around 88% seen once. Here the sequenced sample was peripheral blood, taken on day 0 of MenACWY control vaccination. The receptors derive from an adult in good health.

The chain employs TRBV5-5 and TRBJ1-3; D gene unclear. Germline-derived CDR1 and CDR2 are SGHKS and YYEKEE (reference sequence). V was clipped by 0 bases and J by 2 bases, with 9 bases between them. CDR3 length: 15 amino acids. CDR3 protein: CASSLAREAGNTIYF. CDR3 bases: TGTGCCAGCAGCTTGGCAAGGGAGGCTGGAAACACCATATATTTT.

The chain joins TRBV27 to TRBJ1-6; D is ambiguous. The CDR3 contains 17 residues. Trimming took 6 bases from V and 0 from J, leaving 15 bases between them. Germline-derived CDR1 and CDR2 are MNHEY and SMNVEV (reference sequence). The CDR3 loop reads CASRPGDRSSYNSPLHF. CDR3 DNA sequence: TGTGCCAGCAGACCCGGTGACCGGAGCTCCTATAATTCACCCCTCCACTTT.

The CDR3 is CASSLQFNQPQHF. The CDR3 DNA follows: TGTGCCAGCAGCTTACAGTTCAATCAGCCCCAGCATTTT. The chain carries TRBV27 and TRBJ1-5; D remains unclear. The V and J ends lost 6 bases and 3 bases respectively, with 9 bases between them. The CDR3 is made up of 13 amino acids. Per germline, CDR1 MNHEY and CDR2 SMNVEV (reference sequence).

The rearrangement joins TRBV9 to TRBJ2-1; 8 nucleotides line up with TRBD2. V lost 4 bases and J lost 0; bases outside the gene matches: 18. Germline CDR1 is SGDLS and CDR2 is YYNGEE. The CDR3 covers 20 residues. The DNA for the CDR3 is TGTGCCAGCAGCTTCTCAGGACTAGCCATAACTCCAAGCTCCTACAATGAGCAGTTCTTC. It translates to CASSFSGLAITPSSYNEQFF.

The chain has TRBV30 and TRBJ1-2, with 7 bases identical to TRBD1. Germline CDR1 reads GTSNPN; CDR2 reads SVGIG (reference sequence). The CDR3 sequence is 13 residues long. V dropped 0 bases and J dropped 7; count of bases not matched to a gene: 5. The CDR3: CAWSVTGAIGYTF. As DNA, the CDR3 is TGTGCCTGGAGTGTAACAGGGGCGATTGGCTACACCTTC.

The rearrangement links TRBV6-5 to TRBJ1-2; D call uncertain. The V gene's germline CDR1 is MNHEY and CDR2 SVGAGI. The CDR3 totals 13 residues. V was clipped by 0 bases and J by 4 bases, with 6 bases between them. The CDR3 coding sequence is TGTGCCAGCAGTTACTCGAGGACCTATGGCTACACCTTC. It yields the protein CASSYSRTYGYTF.

This chain links TRBV12-3 or TRBV12-4 with TRBJ1-2; weak D call: TRBD1 (5 bases). V was shortened by 7 bases and J by 5 bases, with 14 bases between the two germline ends. The length of the CDR3 is 13 residues. The CDR3 spells CASTFRRGYGYTF. The CDR3 DNA sequence: TGTGCCAGCACTTTTCGACGGGGGTATGGCTACACCTTC.

The chain's CDR3 is CASRRQGALETQYF. DNA of the CDR3: TGTGCCAGCAGACGACAGGGGGCCTTAGAGACCCAGTACTTC. V usage is TRBV6-5 and J usage is TRBJ2-5, with TRBD1 matching over 10 bases. The CDR3 extends over 14 amino acids. From germline, CDR1 is MNHEY and CDR2 SVGAGI. V shed 6 bases, J shed 4 bases, and the junction held 5 bases outside the gene matches.